These 17 T cell receptor beta chains were sequenced from one sample in a study of T cell responses to AZD1222 COVID-19 vaccine (dated by TCRdb to about 2021). According to the study, the label for this sample's time point signals: about 28 days (+/-7) after the second vaccine dose. Library prep was done by the immunoSEQ multiplex PCR assay. In its TCRdb copy, this immuneACCESS table keeps in-frame sequences only and misses some clones. Where compared with another copy, unresolved V genes explain less than half of these, and the others have no known cause. Counted in this sample were about 91,000 clones; around 90% of them appeared once. The ten largest clones represent roughly 3.1% of the sample. Specimen: peripheral blood, collected 28 days after the second AZD1222 dose. The receptors were sampled from an adult who received the AZD1222 COVID-19 vaccine.

The chain employs TRBV12-3 or TRBV12-4 and TRBJ1-2; D not resolved. CDR3 length equals 13 residues. V lost 6 bases, J lost 8 bases, and 16 bases lay in between. CDR3 nucleotide sequence: TGTGCCAGCAGCCCGGACGGAGTGGGCGGCTACACCTTC. It encodes CASSPDGVGGYTF.

Concerning this clone: Different DNA sequences within this sample yield the same CDR3. Written as DNA, the CDR3 is TGTGCCAGCAGCCAAGAAGGCCAGACAGATACGCAGTATTTT. It encodes CASSQEGQTDTQYF. The chain recombines TRBV3-1 (or the pseudogene TRBV3-2) with TRBJ2-3; D ambiguous. CDR3 length equals 14 residues. CDR1 is LGHDT, CDR2 YNNKEL, per germline (reference sequence). Trimming removed 0 bases at V and 3 bases at J, with 7 bases between.

This clone appeared once. The rearrangement uses TRBV30 and TRBJ1-2, with 7 positions matching TRBD1. Germline values: CDR1 GTSNPN, CDR2 SVGIG (reference sequence). The CDR3 runs 12 residues. J lost 8 bases, V lost 4 bases, and 7 bases had no gene match. The CDR3 DNA follows: TGTGCCTGGACCGCGACAGGGTTGGGCTACACCTTC. Encoded protein: CAWTATGLGYTF.

The chain has TRBV14 and TRBJ1-5; D perhaps matches TRBD1 (5 bases). The V and J ends lost 3 bases and 7 bases respectively, with 10 bases between them. The CDR3 length is 13 residues. The germline V gene encodes CDR1 SGHDN and CDR2 FVKESK. CDR3 in DNA: TGTGCCAGCAGCCAGGAGCGGGACCAGCCCCAGCATTTT. This encodes CASSQERDQPQHF.

J is TRBJ1-2 and V is TRBV5-1, with D unclear. Trimming took 4 bases from V and 3 from J, leaving 16 bases between them. Germline CDR1 SGHRS, CDR2 YFSETQ. The length of the CDR3 is 15 residues. The CDR3 spells CASSLRGGSDYGYTF. The DNA for the CDR3 is TGCGCCAGCAGCCTTCGTGGAGGGAGTGACTATGGCTACACCTTC.

The chain recombines TRBV11-2 with TRBJ1-1; D is uncertain. There are 13 residues in the CDR3. The germline V and J ends were trimmed by 5 bases and 1 base, with 8 bases remaining between them. Per germline, CDR1 SGHAT and CDR2 FQNNGV. The CDR3 is CASSLKRNTEAFF. CDR3 nucleotide sequence: TGTGCCAGCAGCCTGAAAAGGAACACTGAAGCTTTCTTT.

The chain has TRBV28 and TRBJ2-4; 11 nucleotides agree with TRBD2. With V trimmed by 6 bases and J by 0 bases, 13 bases remained unmatched. The CDR3 is made up of 19 amino acids. CDR1 is MDHEN, CDR2 SYDVKM, per germline. In DNA, the CDR3 is TGTGCCAGCAGGACCCCCGGACTAGCGGGTGCTAGAGCCAAAAACATTCAGTACTTC. Its translation: CASRTPGLAGARAKNIQYF. Filled out from reference TRBV28 and TRBJ2-4, the complete variable domain reads DVKVTQSSRYLVKRTGEKVFLECVQDMDHENMFWYRQDPGLGLRLIYFSYDVKMKEKGDIPEGYSVSREKKERFSLILESASTNQTSMYLCASRTPGLAGARAKNIQYFGAGTRLSVL.

V usage is TRBV12-3 or TRBV12-4 and J usage is TRBJ2-5; D remains ambiguous. V was cut by 6 bases and J by 5 bases, with 7 bases left in between. This CDR3 has 11 residues. CDR3 region: CASSSVETQYF. The CDR3 coding sequence is TGTGCCAGCAGCTCGGTTGAGACCCAGTACTTC.

This chain joins TRBV7-8 and TRBJ1-6; maybe TRBD1 (5 bases). Trimming removed 1 base from V and 9 bases from J, with 13 bases in between. From germline, CDR1 is SGHVS and CDR2 FQNEAQ. This CDR3 comprises 15 residues. CDR3 region: CASSLDWTYRSPLHF. The CDR3 DNA sequence: TGTGCCAGCAGCTTAGACTGGACATATCGTTCACCCCTCCACTTT.

This chain joins TRBV25-1 and TRBJ2-3; 7 positions match TRBD2. This CDR3 is built from 14 residues. CDR1 and CDR2 (germline): MGHDK, SYGVNS. V was clipped by 4 bases and J by 3 bases; unmatched bases: 4. CDR3 coding DNA: TGTGCCAGCAGTGGACGGGGGGTTACAGATACGCAGTATTTT. Amino acids: CASSGRGVTDTQYF. Together with reference TRBV25-1 and TRBJ2-3, the CDR3 gives the full variable domain: EADIYQTPRYLVIGTGKKITLECSQTMGHDKMYWYQQDPGMELHLIHYSYGVNSTEKGDLSSESTVSRIRTEHFPLTLESARPSHTSQYLCASSGRGVTDTQYFGPGTRLTVL.

The chain is built from TRBV3-1 (or the pseudogene TRBV3-2) and TRBJ1-1; the D gene is possibly TRBD1 (6 bases). Germline V lookup: CDR1 LGHDT, CDR2 YNNKEL (reference sequence). Trimming removed 3 bases from V and 3 bases from J, with 11 bases in between. CDR3 length: 14 residues. CDR3 in DNA: TGTGCCAGCAGCCAGGGGGCTGGGGACACTGAAGCTTTCTTT. Its protein is CASSQGAGDTEAFF.

This clone occurred a few times. The chain links TRBV6-1 to TRBJ1-2, with D perhaps matching TRBD1 (6 bases). Trimming shortened V by 2 bases and J by 2 bases, and 15 bases separated the two germline ends. The CDR3 has 16 amino acids. The germline gives CDR1 MNHNS, CDR2 SASEGT. The CDR3 region has the DNA TGTGCCAGCAGTGAATGGTGGGGGCGCACAAACTATGGCTACACCTTC. This codes for CASSEWWGRTNYGYTF.

The CDR3 nucleotides are TGTGCCAGCGCCCCGGGGGTGGAAAAACTGTTTTTT. Its translation: CASAPGVEKLFF. This chain connects TRBV7-9 to TRBJ1-4, with a weak D call TRBD1 (5 bases). This CDR3 is 12 amino acids long. The V and J ends lost 8 bases and 8 bases respectively, with 12 bases between them. Germline loops: CDR1 SEHNR, CDR2 FQNEAQ (reference sequence).

On this clone itself: Other DNA sequences of this sample code for an identical CDR3. The chain links TRBV6-5 to TRBJ1-3; 7 bases agree with TRBD1. The CDR3 runs 14 residues. Germline values: CDR1 MNHEY, CDR2 SVGAGI. Trimming cost V 2 bases and J 4 bases; bases outside gene matches: 2. The CDR3 DNA sequence: TGTGCCAGCAGTTACGGGGGACAGGGAAACACCATATATTTT. Protein sequence: CASSYGGQGNTIYF.

The V and J genes are TRBV29-1 and TRBJ2-2; D tentatively fits TRBD1 or TRBD2 (5 bases each). Trimming removed 1 base at V and 7 bases at J, with 13 bases between. The CDR3 extends over 14 amino acids. Per germline, CDR1 SQVTM and CDR2 ANQGSEA. The CDR3, as DNA: TGCAGCGTTGAAGTCTGGGGGAGTGGCGGGGAGCTGTTTTTT. It is translated as CSVEVWGSGGELFF.

J is TRBJ1-2 and V is TRBV30; D might be TRBD1 (6 bases). CDR1 and CDR2 (germline): GTSNPN, SVGIG (reference sequence). V lost 2 bases and J 5 bases, leaving 18 bases between the germline ends. This CDR3 is 15 amino acids long. CDR3 bases: TGTGCCTGGAGTTACGGTTCAGGAGGGGGATATGGCTACACCTTC. This gives the protein CAWSYGSGGGYGYTF.

The CDR3 sequence: CASSSVPGTRNQPQHF. The CDR3 nucleotides are TGTGCCAGCAGTTCCGTTCCCGGCACACGAAATCAGCCCCAGCATTTT. The gene calls are TRBV6-5 and TRBJ1-5, with D uncertain. Trimming pared 4 bases from V and 4 bases from J, leaving 17 bases between. The CDR3 totals 16 residues. Germline loops: CDR1 MNHEY, CDR2 SVGAGI.